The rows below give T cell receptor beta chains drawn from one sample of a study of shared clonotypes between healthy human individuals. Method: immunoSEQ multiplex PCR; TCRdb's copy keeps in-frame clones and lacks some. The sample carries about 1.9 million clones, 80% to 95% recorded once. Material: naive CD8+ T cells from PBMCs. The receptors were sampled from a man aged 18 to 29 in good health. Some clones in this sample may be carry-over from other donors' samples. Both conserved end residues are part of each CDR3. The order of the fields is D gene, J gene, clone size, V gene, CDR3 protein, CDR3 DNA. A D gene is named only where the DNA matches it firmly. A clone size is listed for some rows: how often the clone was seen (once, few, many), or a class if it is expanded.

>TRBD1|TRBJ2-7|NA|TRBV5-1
CASSLTGTGTYEQYF
TGCGCCAGCAGCTTGACCGGGACAGGAACCTACGAGCAGTACTTC
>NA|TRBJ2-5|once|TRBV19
CASSPRRQSGETQYF
TGTGCCAGTAGTCCCCGTAGACAGTCGGGGGAGACCCAGTACTTC
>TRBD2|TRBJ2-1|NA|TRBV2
CASSEARFGELAGGSNEQFF
TGTGCCAGCAGTGAAGCGCGCTTCGGGGAACTAGCGGGAGGAAGCAATGAGCAGTTCTTC
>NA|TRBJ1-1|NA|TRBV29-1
CSVTGYGNTEAFF
TGCAGCGTCACAGGGTATGGGAACACTGAAGCTTTCTTT
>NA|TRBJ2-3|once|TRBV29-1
CSAEGGTQYF
TGCAGCGCCGAGGGAGGTACGCAGTATTTT
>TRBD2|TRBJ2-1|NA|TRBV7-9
CASSLTSGRFYEQFF
TGTGCCAGCAGCTTGACTAGCGGGAGATTCTATGAGCAGTTCTTC
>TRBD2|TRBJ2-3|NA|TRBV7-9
CASSSRTSGRQDTQYF
TGTGCCAGCAGCTCTAGGACTAGCGGGAGACAAGATACGCAGTATTTT
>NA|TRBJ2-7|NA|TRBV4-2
CASSQEGFSVSSYEQYF
TGTGCCAGCAGCCAAGAGGGGTTTAGCGTGAGCTCCTACGAGCAGTACTTC
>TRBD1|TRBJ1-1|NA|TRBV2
CASSPGTGVGGTEAFF
TGTGCCAGCAGTCCCGGGACAGGCGTGGGGGGCACTGAAGCTTTCTTT
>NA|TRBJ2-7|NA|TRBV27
CASTPALADSYEQYF
TGTGCCAGCACTCCCGCCTTAGCGGACTCCTACGAGCAGTACTTC
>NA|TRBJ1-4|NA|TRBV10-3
CAISESGGPPEKLFF
TGTGCCATCAGTGAGTCAGGGGGACCCCCTGAAAAACTGTTTTTT
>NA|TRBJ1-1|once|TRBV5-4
CASSLEIISATEAFF
TGTGCCAGCAGCTTGGAAATAATAAGTGCCACTGAAGCTTTCTTT
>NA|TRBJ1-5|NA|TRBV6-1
CASSEAGQPQHF
TGTGCCAGCAGTGAAGCGGGGCAGCCCCAGCATTTT
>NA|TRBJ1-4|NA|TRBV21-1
CASAALSLPEKLFF
TGTGCCAGCGCAGCCCTATCGCTTCCGGAAAAACTGTTTTTT
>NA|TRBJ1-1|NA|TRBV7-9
CASSAKEDRNTEAFF
TGTGCCAGCAGCGCGAAGGAAGACAGAAACACTGAAGCTTTCTTT
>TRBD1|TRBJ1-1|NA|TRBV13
CASSPRGHTEAFF
TGTGCCAGCAGTCCCAGGGGGCACACTGAAGCTTTCTTT
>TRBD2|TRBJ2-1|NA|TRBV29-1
CSVLGGTYNEQFF
TGCAGCGTTTTGGGGGGGACCTACAATGAGCAGTTCTTC
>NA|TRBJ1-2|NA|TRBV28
CASSLPGITAGYTF
TGTGCCAGCAGTTTACCGGGCATCACTGCAGGCTACACCTTC
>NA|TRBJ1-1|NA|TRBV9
CASSVGRGWMNTEAFF
TGTGCCAGCAGCGTAGGCAGGGGTTGGATGAACACTGAAGCTTTCTTT
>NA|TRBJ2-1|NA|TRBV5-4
CASSTLGEGDHEQFF
TGTGCCAGCAGCACACTAGGAGAGGGGGACCATGAGCAGTTCTTC
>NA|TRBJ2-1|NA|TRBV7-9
CASSSLEENEQFF
TGTGCCAGCAGCTCGTTGGAGGAGAATGAGCAGTTCTTC
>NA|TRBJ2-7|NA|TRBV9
CASSVEGVLPYEQYF
TGTGCCAGCAGCGTAGAGGGAGTTCTGCCCTACGAGCAGTACTTC
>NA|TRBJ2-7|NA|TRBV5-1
CASSLEGSYEQYF
TGCGCCAGCAGCTTGGAAGGATCCTACGAGCAGTACTTC
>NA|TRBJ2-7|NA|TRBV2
CASSEEGGLRAWEQYF
TGTGCCAGCAGTGAAGAGGGGGGACTCCGGGCCTGGGAGCAGTACTTC
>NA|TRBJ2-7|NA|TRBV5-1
CASSFPGGYEQYF
TGCGCCAGCAGCTTCCCCGGCGGCTACGAGCAGTACTTC
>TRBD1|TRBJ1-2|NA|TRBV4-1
CASSPSTGGHGYTF
TGCGCCAGCAGCCCGAGCACAGGGGGCCATGGCTACACCTTC
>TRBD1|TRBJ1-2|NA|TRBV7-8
CASNPGQSWHGYGYTF
TGTGCCAGCAACCCGGGACAGAGTTGGCACGGCTATGGCTACACCTTC
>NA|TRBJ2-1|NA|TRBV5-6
CASSQASRLQFF
TGTGCCAGCAGTCAGGCGTCACGGTTACAGTTCTTC
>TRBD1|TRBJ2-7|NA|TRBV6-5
CASSDRQGDEQYF
TGTGCCAGCAGCGACCGACAGGGAGACGAGCAGTACTTC
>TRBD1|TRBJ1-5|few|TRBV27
CASRTGYNQPQHF
TGTGCCAGCAGGACAGGGTACAATCAGCCCCAGCATTTT
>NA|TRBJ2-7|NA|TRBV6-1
CASSENTAYEQYF
TGTGCCAGCAGTGAAAACACCGCCTACGAGCAGTACTTC
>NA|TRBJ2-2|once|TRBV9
CASSGGHANTEELFF
TGTGCCAGCAGCGGGGGACATGCGAACACCGAGGAGCTGTTTTTT
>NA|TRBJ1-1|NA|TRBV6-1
CASSEVANTEAFF
TGTGCCAGCAGTGAAGTAGCGAACACTGAAGCTTTCTTT
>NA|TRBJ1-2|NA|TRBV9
CASPPNSRKTYGYTF
TGTGCCAGCCCTCCGAACTCAAGAAAGACCTATGGCTACACCTTC
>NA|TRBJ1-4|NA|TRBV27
CASSLTWVQGLNEKLFF
TGTGCCAGCAGTTTAACGTGGGTGCAAGGGCTTAATGAAAAACTGTTTTTT
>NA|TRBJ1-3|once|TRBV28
CASSLTPRPEGNTIYF
TGTGCCAGCAGTTTAACCCCAAGGCCAGAAGGAAACACCATATATTTT
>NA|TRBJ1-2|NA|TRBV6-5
CASSLGNNGYTF
TGTGCCAGCAGCTTAGGGAACAATGGCTACACCTTC
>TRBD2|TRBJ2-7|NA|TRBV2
CASNPPASFGLAYEQYF
TGTGCCAGCAACCCCCCGGCTTCATTCGGACTAGCCTACGAGCAGTACTTC
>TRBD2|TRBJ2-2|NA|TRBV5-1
CASSSGLGTGELFF
TGCGCCAGCAGCTCGGGACTAGGCACCGGGGAGCTGTTTTTT
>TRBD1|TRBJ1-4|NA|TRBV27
CASRQDRATNEKLFF
TGTGCCAGCAGACAGGACAGGGCAACTAATGAAAAACTGTTTTTT
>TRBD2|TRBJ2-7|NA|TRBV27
CASSPWGGSSYEQYF
TGTGCCAGCAGTCCCTGGGGGGGGAGCTCCTACGAGCAGTACTTC
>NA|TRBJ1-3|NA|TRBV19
CASSSGSSGNTIYF
TGTGCCAGTAGTAGTGGGAGTTCTGGAAACACCATATATTTT
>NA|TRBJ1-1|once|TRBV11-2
CASSLAHRATEAFF
TGTGCCAGCAGCTTAGCGCACAGGGCCACTGAAGCTTTCTTT
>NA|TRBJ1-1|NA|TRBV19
CASSMGTPNTEAFF
TGTGCCAGTAGTATGGGGACTCCTAACACTGAAGCTTTCTTT
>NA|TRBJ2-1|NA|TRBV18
CASSPWTAVSYNEQFF
TGTGCCAGCTCACCTTGGACCGCGGTGAGTTACAATGAGCAGTTCTTC
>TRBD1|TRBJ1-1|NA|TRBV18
CASSPSGQEGITEAFF
TGTGCCAGCTCACCCAGCGGACAGGAAGGTATCACTGAAGCTTTCTTT
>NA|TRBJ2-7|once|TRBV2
CASSERDGDSYEQYF
TGTGCCAGCAGTGAACGGGACGGAGATTCCTACGAGCAGTACTTC